This T cell receptor (beta chain) is from a study of cytomegalovirus exposure and HLA in healthy donors. Turning to the study itself: Earlier findings included approximately 120 million unique TCR beta sequences obtained from approximately 170 million T cells. Notes on the study in general: Later analysis revealed greater clonal expansion in HLA-associated TCR beta chains than in equally common others. Versus the approximately 670-donor mean, an Asian-associated ancestry cluster reportedly showed fewer N-insertions in a later analysis.

PCR primers comprised 60 Vbeta and 13 Jbeta primers. Sequencing used immunoSEQ multiplex PCR; TCRdb keeps in-frame clones, though not all of them. Among nearly 110,000 clones, roughly four fifths were seen once, and the ten largest hold about 2%. Germline V lookup: CDR1 SGHDN, CDR2 FVKESK. The CDR3 runs 14 residues. Trimming cost V 3 bases and J 2 bases, with 8 bases left between them. With respect to this clone: The antigen remains undetermined.

The TCR comes from a man between 18 and 29 years old in good health and CMV-seronegative. The genes are TRBV14 and TRBJ2-1; no clear D gene. The sample consisted of PBMCs. The chain's CDR3 is CASSQASPYNEQFF. The CDR3 nucleotides are TGTGCCAGCAGCCAGGCTTCCCCCTACAATGAGCAGTTCTTC.